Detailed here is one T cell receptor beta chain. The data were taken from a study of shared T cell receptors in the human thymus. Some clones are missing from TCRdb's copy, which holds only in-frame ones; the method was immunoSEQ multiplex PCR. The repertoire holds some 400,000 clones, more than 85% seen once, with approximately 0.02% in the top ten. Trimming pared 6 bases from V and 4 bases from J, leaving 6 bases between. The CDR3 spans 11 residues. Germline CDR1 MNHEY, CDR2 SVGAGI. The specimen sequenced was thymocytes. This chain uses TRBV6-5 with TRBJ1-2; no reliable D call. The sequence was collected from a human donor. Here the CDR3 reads CASRGIYGYTF. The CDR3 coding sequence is TGTGCCAGCAGAGGGATCTATGGCTACACCTTC.